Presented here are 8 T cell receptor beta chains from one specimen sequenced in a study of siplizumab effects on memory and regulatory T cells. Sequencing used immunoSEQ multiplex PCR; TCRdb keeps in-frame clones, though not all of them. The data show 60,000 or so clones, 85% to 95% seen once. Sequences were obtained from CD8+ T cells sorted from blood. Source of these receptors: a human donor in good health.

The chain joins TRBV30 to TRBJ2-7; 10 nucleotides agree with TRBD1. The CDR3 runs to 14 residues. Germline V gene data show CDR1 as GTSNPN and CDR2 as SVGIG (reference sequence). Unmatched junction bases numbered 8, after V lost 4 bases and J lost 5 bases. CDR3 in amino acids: CAWTATGGFHEQYF. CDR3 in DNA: TGTGCCTGGACCGCGACAGGGGGCTTCCACGAGCAGTACTTC.

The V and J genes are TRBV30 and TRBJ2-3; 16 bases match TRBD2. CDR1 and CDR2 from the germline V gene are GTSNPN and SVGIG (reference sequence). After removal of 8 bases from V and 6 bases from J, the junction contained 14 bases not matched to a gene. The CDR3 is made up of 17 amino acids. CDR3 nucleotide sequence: TGTGCCCGGAAGGGACTAGCGGGAGGGCTCCTCAGCGATACGCAGTATTTT. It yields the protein CARKGLAGGLLSDTQYF.

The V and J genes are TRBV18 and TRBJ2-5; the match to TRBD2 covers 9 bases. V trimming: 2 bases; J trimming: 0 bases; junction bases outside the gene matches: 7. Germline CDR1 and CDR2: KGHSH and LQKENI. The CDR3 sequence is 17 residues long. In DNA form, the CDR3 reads TGTGCCAGCTCACCAAAGACTAGCGGAGTGTACCAAGAGACCCAGTACTTC. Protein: CASSPKTSGVYQETQYF.

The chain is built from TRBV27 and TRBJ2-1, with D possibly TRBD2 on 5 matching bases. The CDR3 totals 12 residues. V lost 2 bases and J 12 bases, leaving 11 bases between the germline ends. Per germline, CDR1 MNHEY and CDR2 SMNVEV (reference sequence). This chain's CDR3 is CASSLGGVGQFF. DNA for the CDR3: TGTGCCAGCAGTTTAGGAGGAGTTGGGCAGTTCTTC.

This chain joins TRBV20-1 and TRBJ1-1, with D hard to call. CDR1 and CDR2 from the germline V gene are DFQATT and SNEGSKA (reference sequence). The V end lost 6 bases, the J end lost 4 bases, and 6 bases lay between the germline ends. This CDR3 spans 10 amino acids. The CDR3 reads CSAVVTEAFF. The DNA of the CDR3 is TGCAGTGCCGTGGTCACTGAAGCTTTCTTT.

CDR3 residues: CASGRDAGRPQHF. CDR3 in DNA: TGTGCCAGCGGCCGGGACGCAGGTCGGCCCCAGCATTTT. The genes are TRBV6-5 and TRBJ1-5; perhaps TRBD1 as D (5 bases). Trimming left V 8 bases short and J 9 bases short, with 17 bases between. Germline V gene sequence: CDR1 MNHEY, CDR2 SVGAGI. The CDR3 has 13 residues.

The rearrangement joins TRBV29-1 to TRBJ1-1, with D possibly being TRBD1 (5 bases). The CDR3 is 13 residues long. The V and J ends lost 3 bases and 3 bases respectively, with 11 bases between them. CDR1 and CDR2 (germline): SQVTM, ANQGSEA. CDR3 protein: CSVEEGLDTEAFF. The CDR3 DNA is TGCAGCGTTGAGGAGGGGCTCGACACTGAAGCTTTCTTT.

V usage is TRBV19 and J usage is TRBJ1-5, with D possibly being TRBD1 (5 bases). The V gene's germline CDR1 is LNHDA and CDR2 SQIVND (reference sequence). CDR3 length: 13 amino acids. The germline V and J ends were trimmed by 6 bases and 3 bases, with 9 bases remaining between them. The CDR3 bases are TGTGCCAGTAGCCTGGGACCCAATCAGCCCCAGCATTTT. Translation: CASSLGPNQPQHF.